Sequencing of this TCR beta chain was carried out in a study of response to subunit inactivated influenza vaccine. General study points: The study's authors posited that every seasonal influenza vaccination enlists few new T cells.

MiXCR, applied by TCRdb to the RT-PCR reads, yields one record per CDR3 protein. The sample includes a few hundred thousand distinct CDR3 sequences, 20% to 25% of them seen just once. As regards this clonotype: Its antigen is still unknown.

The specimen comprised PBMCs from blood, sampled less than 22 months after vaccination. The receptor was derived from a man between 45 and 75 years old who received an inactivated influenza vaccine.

This CDR3 is CASRQGAKDTEAFF. CDR3 bases: TGTGCCAGCCGACAGGGGGCGAAGGACACTGAAGCTTTCTTT. The chain is built from TRBV28 and TRBJ1-1, with TRBD1 matching 10 bases. V gave up 8 bases and J gave up 3 bases; unmatched junction bases: 6. CDR3 size: 14 residues. The germline CDR1 and CDR2 sequences are MDHEN and SYDVKM.